This T cell receptor (beta chain) is drawn from a study of technical replicates of blood from several donors. Some clones are missing from TCRdb's copy, which holds only in-frame ones; the method was immunoSEQ multiplex PCR. The table has 70,000 to 85,000 clones, less than 97% seen once. The CDR3 totals 15 residues. The V and J ends lost 2 bases and 4 bases, in that order; junction bases with no gene match: 5. Germline values: CDR1 KGHSH, CDR2 LQKENI. The specimen sequenced was T cells isolated from PBMCs. The genes are TRBV18 and TRBJ2-7; 10 nucleotides match TRBD1. The receptor was derived from a human donor in good health. The CDR3 nucleotides are TGTGCCAGCTCACCAGAGACAGGGGGCGGATACGAGCAGTACTTC. The encoded protein is CASSPETGGGYEQYF. Full variable domain (missing parts from reference TRBV18 and TRBJ2-7): NAGVMQNPRHLVRRRGQEARLRCSPMKGHSHVYWYRQLPEEGLKFMVYLQKENIIDESGMPKERFSAEFPKEGPSILRIQQVVRGDSAAYFCASSPETGGGYEQYFGPGTRLTVT.